These 8 T cell receptor beta chains were all obtained from the same sample, sequenced in a study of shared clonotypes between healthy human individuals. The method was immunoSEQ multiplex PCR; TCRdb's version includes in-frame clones alone and lacks a portion of them. The profile shows about 530,000 clones, about 96% of them singletons. Sample: naive CD4+ T cells sorted from blood. Subset indicated: CD45RA+ positively selected. All receptors come from a woman aged 25 to 45 in good health.

CDR3 sequence reads: CATSRDPYGGLNEQYF. CDR3 DNA sequence: TGTGCCACCAGCAGAGATCCGTACGGGGGCCTCAACGAGCAGTACTTC. V is TRBV15 and J is TRBJ2-7; the D gene could be TRBD1 or TRBD2 (6 bases each). CDR3 length: 16 amino acids. V gave up 0 bases and J gave up 5 bases, with 17 bases separating them. The germline CDR1 and CDR2 sequences are LNHNV and YYDKDF (reference sequence). The complete variable domain, with remaining parts taken from reference TRBV15 and TRBJ2-7, reads DAMVIQNPRYQVTQFGKPVTLSCSQTLNHNVMYWYQQKSSQAPKLLFHYYDKDFNNEADTPDNFQSRRPNTSFCFLDIRSPGLGDTAMYLCATSRDPYGGLNEQYFGPGTRLTVT.

This chain uses TRBV19 with TRBJ2-1; unclear D gene. The V gene lost 3 bases and the J gene lost 8 bases, with 11 bases spanning the gap. CDR1 is LNHDA and CDR2 is SQIVND in the germline V gene (reference sequence). This CDR3 spans 13 amino acids. DNA for the CDR3: TGTGCCAGTAGTATGACTCTTCGCGATGAGCAGTTCTTC. Translating gives CASSMTLRDEQFF.

As DNA, the CDR3 is TGCGCCAGCAGCTGGGGACTAGCGGGAGTAATAGATACGCAGTATTTT. Translated: CASSWGLAGVIDTQYF. The V and J genes are TRBV5-1 and TRBJ2-3; TRBD2 aligns across 14 bases. V trimming: 3 bases; J trimming: 5 bases; junction bases outside the gene matches: 5. The V gene's germline CDR1 is SGHRS and CDR2 YFSETQ. This CDR3 comprises 16 residues.

The CDR3 protein is CASSPTPPSGRFPYEQYF. DNA for the CDR3: TGTGCCAGCAGTCCCACCCCCCCTAGCGGGAGATTTCCCTACGAGCAGTACTTC. The rearrangement joins TRBV28 to TRBJ2-7; 10 bases match TRBD2. V lost 5 bases and J lost 2; bases outside the gene matches: 15. Germline CDR1 MDHEN, CDR2 SYDVKM. The CDR3 totals 18 residues. Based on the CDR3 plus reference TRBV28 and TRBJ2-7, the full variable domain is DVKVTQSSRYLVKRTGEKVFLECVQDMDHENMFWYRQDPGLGLRLIYFSYDVKMKEKGDIPEGYSVSREKKERFSLILESASTNQTSMYLCASSPTPPSGRFPYEQYFGPGTRLTVT.

The chain employs TRBV7-9 and TRBJ2-4; no definite D call. V lost 1 base to trimming and J lost 0 bases, with 10 bases between them. CDR3 length equals 16 residues. Germline V gene sequence: CDR1 SEHNR, CDR2 FQNEAQ (reference sequence). CDR3 protein: CASSLDLHRAKNIQYF. Written as DNA, the CDR3 is TGTGCCAGCAGCTTAGACCTCCACAGAGCCAAAAACATTCAGTACTTC.

The chain uses TRBV11-2 and TRBJ1-4, with D uncertain. V was cut by 1 base and J by 3 bases, with 9 bases left in between. The CDR3 is made up of 15 amino acids. Per germline, CDR1 SGHAT and CDR2 FQNNGV. CDR3 DNA sequence: TGTGCCAGCAGCTTAGCAAGGATTCCTAATGAAAAACTGTTTTTT. It yields the protein CASSLARIPNEKLFF.

V usage is TRBV29-1 and J usage is TRBJ2-5; D might be TRBD2 (7 bases). The V end lost 0 bases, the J end lost 5 bases, and 16 bases lay between the germline ends. Looked up from germline, CDR1 is SQVTM and CDR2 is ANQGSEA. The CDR3 extends over 15 amino acids. The CDR3 here is CSVEEGGGIRETQYF. In nucleotides, the CDR3 is TGCAGCGTTGAAGAGGGAGGGGGGATTCGGGAGACCCAGTACTTC.

The V gene is TRBV21-1, the J gene TRBJ2-3; TRBD2 is the table's D call, not checked against the DNA. TRBV21-1 is noted as a pseudogene. The CDR3 loop spans 17 amino acids. CDR3 bases: TGTGCCAGCAGCAAAGCCCAGGACCGGACTAGCACAGATACGCAGTATTTT. It is translated as CASSKAQDRTSTDTQYF.